The 32 T cell receptor beta chains in this list originate from one sample, sequenced in a study of beta chain features in type 1 diabetes (dated 2018 in TCRdb). What the authors observed across the whole study: Type 1 diabetes patients showed a moderate but significant shortening of TCRB CDR3 length in all four CD4+ subsets.

No antigen has been identified for these receptors. Libraries came from the immunoSEQ multiplex PCR assay. The entire isolated RNA was reverse transcribed using the High Capacity cDNA Reverse Transcription Kit, and thus expressed TCRB transcripts were sequenced. What TCRdb holds here is the immuneACCESS table cut down to in-frame rearrangements. Part of the clones is not present; checked against another copy, under half of the missing clones reflect an unresolved V gene, and the others are unexplained. Here the sample has hundreds of thousands of clones; around an eighth occur a single time. The top ten hold nearly 0.04% of the sample. What was sequenced was naive CD4+ T cells from blood. Sample cell subset or site, as interpreted from the label and publication: true naive CD4+ T cells. The source of these receptors is a man aged 18 to 29 with type 1 diabetes.

This clone was seen a handful of times. The CDR3 loop is CASSPPNTGELFF. CDR3 coding DNA: TGTGCCAGCAGCCCGCCTAACACCGGGGAGCTGTTTTTT. V and J are TRBV14 and TRBJ2-2, with no clear D. This CDR3 has 13 amino acids. The V gene lost 4 bases and the J gene lost 2 bases, with 5 bases spanning the gap. Per the germline V gene, CDR1 is SGHDN and CDR2 is FVKESK.

This clone was seen only a few times. The chain employs TRBV10-3 and TRBJ2-1; possible D gene TRBD1, 6 bases. Trimming removed 5 bases at V and 10 bases at J, with 15 bases between. This CDR3 contains 13 residues. Germline loops: CDR1 ENHRY, CDR2 SYGVKD. For the CDR3, the DNA is TGTGCCATCAGTCGTATGACAGGACAAGAGCAGTTCTTC. This codes for CAISRMTGQEQFF.

This clone was seen more than once but under ten times. V usage is TRBV19 and J usage is TRBJ2-2; no reliable D call. Trimming stripped 6 bases from V and 3 bases from J, with 11 bases between. Germline V gene lookup returns CDR1 LNHDA and CDR2 SQIVND (reference sequence). This CDR3 region has 14 residues. CDR3 sequence: CASSTTVDTGELFF. The CDR3 DNA reads as TGTGCCAGTAGCACTACAGTGGACACCGGGGAGCTGTTTTTT.

The CDR3 protein is CASSEVPTNTGELFF. The CDR3 nucleotides are TGTGCCAGCAGTGAAGTCCCGACGAACACCGGGGAGCTGTTTTTT. The gene calls are TRBV6-1 and TRBJ2-2; D is ambiguous. Germline V gene lookup returns CDR1 MNHNS and CDR2 SASEGT. Trimming took off 1 base at V and 0 bases at J, with 6 bases between the two ends. The CDR3 is 15 residues long.

The chain uses TRBV7-3 and TRBJ1-2, with 9 bases aligning to TRBD1. Germline assignment: CDR1 SGHTA and CDR2 FQGTGA. The ends lost 4 bases at V and 8 bases at J; junction bases unmatched: 8. This CDR3 is built from 14 residues. The chain's CDR3 is CASSSGTGSLGYTF. The CDR3 bases are TGTGCCAGCAGCTCCGGGACAGGGAGTTTGGGCTACACCTTC.

The chain is built from TRBV28 and TRBJ2-2, with 8 bases fitting TRBD1. The V and J ends lost 4 bases and 5 bases, in that order; junction bases with no gene match: 18. This CDR3 is built from 19 residues. Germline CDR1 MDHEN, CDR2 SYDVKM. The CDR3 nucleotides read TGTGCCAGCAGTTCCCACCTAAACCCCCAGGGGGCGCGGACCGGGGAGCTGTTTTTT. Protein: CASSSHLNPQGARTGELFF.

The sample holds a few counts of this clone. V gene TRBV7-2 combines with J gene TRBJ2-7, with 9 bases fitting TRBD2. This CDR3 region has 14 residues. Germline trimming cut 5 bases from V and 7 bases from J; bases unmatched to any gene: 9. The germline gives CDR1 SGHTA, CDR2 FQGNSA. The CDR3 DNA is TGTGCCAGCAGCCGATCTAGCGGGATAGGGGAGCAGTACTTC. It encodes CASSRSSGIGEQYF. Supplemented by reference TRBV7-2 and TRBJ2-7, the full variable domain reads GAGVSQSPSNKVTEKGKDVELRCDPISGHTALYWYRQSLGQGLEFLIYFQGNSAPDKSGLPSDRFSAERTGGSVSTLTIQRTQQEDSAVYLCASSRSSGIGEQYFGPGTRLTVT.

This clone was seen a handful of times. V is TRBV28 and J is TRBJ2-1; no reliable D call. The CDR3 consists of 14 residues. V was pared by 7 bases and J by 7 bases, with 17 bases between. Per germline, CDR1 MDHEN and CDR2 SYDVKM. The CDR3 here is CASTATTLGNEQFF. In DNA form, the CDR3 reads TGTGCCAGCACGGCCACGACTCTGGGGAATGAGCAGTTCTTC.

This clone occurred a few times. The V gene is TRBV11-2, the J gene TRBJ2-3; D perhaps matches TRBD2 (5 bases). This CDR3 region has 14 residues. Germline CDR1 and CDR2: SGHAT and FQNNGV. CDR3 in DNA: TGTGCTTCTCGGCTAGCCACTAGCACAGATACGCAGTATTTT. It is translated as CASRLATSTDTQYF.

The sample holds a few counts of this clone. The J gene is TRBJ1-5, the V gene TRBV30; D possibly corresponds to TRBD1 (6 bases). V lost 5 bases and J 5 bases, leaving 13 bases between the germline ends. CDR3 length: 13 residues. Germline values: CDR1 GTSNPN, CDR2 SVGIG (reference sequence). The CDR3 DNA sequence: TGTGCCTGGGAGGCGGGGGGCTATCAGCCCCAGCATTTT. Translating gives CAWEAGGYQPQHF.

In the case of this clone: At the DNA level, this CDR3 is encoded by other sequences in the same sample as well. The chain links TRBV6-5 to TRBJ2-7, with 7 bases that match TRBD1. This CDR3 comprises 14 residues. The J segment lost 2 bases and the V segment lost 6 bases, leaving 7 bases of the junction unmatched. Looked up from germline, CDR1 is MNHEY and CDR2 is SVGAGI. The CDR3 here is CASSDRDRAYEQYF. The CDR3 coding sequence is TGTGCCAGCAGCGACCGGGACAGAGCCTACGAGCAGTACTTC.

The chain uses TRBV7-2 and TRBJ1-5; D not certain. Germline loops: CDR1 SGHTA, CDR2 FQGNSA. The CDR3 runs 13 residues. Deletions cut 2 bases from V and 7 bases from J, with 9 bases between. The chain's CDR3 is CASSLSLGQPQHF. CDR3 nucleotide sequence: TGTGCCAGCAGCTTATCCCTCGGCCAGCCCCAGCATTTT.

The V gene is TRBV29-1, the J gene TRBJ1-5; D is ambiguous. The CDR3 totals 13 residues. Germline V lookup: CDR1 SQVTM, CDR2 ANQGSEA. Deletions cut 0 bases from V and 2 bases from J, with 5 bases between. CDR3 loop: CSVEDVGNQPQHF. The CDR3 coding sequence is TGCAGCGTTGAAGACGTGGGCAATCAGCCCCAGCATTTT.

This clone showed up just a few times. This chain uses TRBV19 with TRBJ1-1; D call uncertain. Germline V CDR1 and CDR2: LNHDA, SQIVND (reference sequence). V dropped 4 bases and J dropped 1 base, with 4 bases sitting between them. This CDR3 has 12 amino acids. Here the CDR3 DNA reads TGTGCCAGTAGTACAGAGAACACTGAAGCTTTCTTT. Its translation is CASSTENTEAFF. Drawing the rest from reference TRBV19 and TRBJ1-1, the complete variable domain is DGGITQSPKYLFRKEGQNVTLSCEQNLNHDAMYWYRQDPGQGLRLIYYSQIVNDFQKGDIAEGYSVSREKKESFPLTVTSAQKNPTAFYLCASSTENTEAFFGQGTRLTVV.

The V and J genes are TRBV7-3 and TRBJ1-6; weak D call: TRBD1 (6 bases). V lost 6 bases and J 5 bases, leaving 11 bases between the germline ends. The V gene's germline CDR1 is SGHTA and CDR2 FQGTGA. CDR3 length equals 14 residues. In DNA form, the CDR3 reads TGTGCCAGCAGGCAGGGGAGTAATAATTCACCCCTCCACTTT. Amino acids: CASRQGSNNSPLHF.

This clone has only a few counts. Other nucleotide sequences from this sample produce the same CDR3. The chain links TRBV6-5 to TRBJ1-1; D gene unclear. Trimming pared 2 bases from V and 2 bases from J, leaving 6 bases between. This CDR3 region has 13 residues. The germline V gene has CDR1 MNHEY and CDR2 SVGAGI. The CDR3 DNA is TGTGCCAGCAGTTACCGCAGTAACACTGAAGCTTTCTTT. Its protein is CASSYRSNTEAFF.

This clone was seen a handful of times. The CDR3 spells CASSLAGYGRVTIYF. For the CDR3, the DNA is TGTGCCAGCAGCTTAGCTGGGTACGGTCGGGTCACCATATATTTT. The V gene is TRBV7-2, the J gene TRBJ1-3, with D unresolved. The CDR3 sequence is 15 residues long. V lost 0 bases, J lost 9 bases, and 15 bases lay in between. The V gene's germline CDR1 is SGHTA and CDR2 FQGNSA.

Only a few counts were recorded for this clone. The chain combines TRBV5-1 with TRBJ1-5, with 7 positions matching TRBD1. This CDR3 has 16 residues. Germline V gene sequence: CDR1 SGHRS, CDR2 YFSETQ. Trimming removed 4 bases from V and 0 bases from J; junction bases left unmatched: 7. CDR3 DNA: TGCGCCAGCAGCCAATTCGGACAGGATAGCAATCAGCCCCAGCATTTT. Protein product: CASSQFGQDSNQPQHF.

J is TRBJ2-2 and V is TRBV7-9; D perhaps matches TRBD1 (6 bases). The CDR3 has 15 residues. Germline CDR1 and CDR2: SEHNR and FQNEAQ (reference sequence). The V end was cut by 5 bases, the J end by 1 base, with 11 bases between. CDR3 region: CASSPGRGNTGELFF. CDR3 DNA sequence: TGTGCCAGCAGCCCCGGCAGGGGGAACACCGGGGAGCTGTTTTTT.

The chain employs TRBV7-9 and TRBJ2-1, with D perhaps matching TRBD2 (6 bases). The V end was cut by 5 bases, the J end by 4 bases, with 15 bases between. Germline V gene lookup returns CDR1 SEHNR and CDR2 FQNEAQ (reference sequence). The CDR3 is 15 residues long. The DNA for the CDR3 is TGTGCCAGCAGCCCGGGACTCCTCCGGTACAATGAGCAGTTCTTC. It yields the protein CASSPGLLRYNEQFF. The variable domain in full, completed from reference TRBV7-9 and TRBJ2-1, reads DTGVSQNPRHKITKRGQNVTFRCDPISEHNRLYWYRQTLGQGPEFLTYFQNEAQLEKSRLLSDRFSAERPKGSFSTLEIQRTEQGDSAMYLCASSPGLLRYNEQFFGPGTRLTVL.

This clone was counted a few times. J is TRBJ2-7 and V is TRBV29-1; possible D gene TRBD1, 5 bases. The germline gives CDR1 SQVTM, CDR2 ANQGSEA. CDR3 length equals 16 residues. The V and J ends lost 5 bases and 0 bases respectively, with 20 bases between them. The CDR3 DNA is TGCAGCGTTAATAGTCGGCAATTGCAGGGCTCCTACGAGCAGTACTTC. Its translation: CSVNSRQLQGSYEQYF.

This clone turned up a few times. The V gene is TRBV27, the J gene TRBJ2-7; D gene ambiguous. Germline lookup yields CDR1 MNHEY and CDR2 SMNVEV (reference sequence). This CDR3 is built from 11 residues. V was clipped by 5 bases and J by 0 bases, with 2 bases between them. The CDR3: CASSHSYEQYF. Written as DNA, the CDR3 is TGTGCCAGCAGTCACTCCTACGAGCAGTACTTC.

This clone was recorded a few times. V and J are TRBV27 and TRBJ2-1; 8 bases align to TRBD1. V shed 3 bases, J shed 4 bases, and the junction held 5 bases outside the gene matches. The CDR3 consists of 15 residues. Germline loops: CDR1 MNHEY, CDR2 SMNVEV (reference sequence). CDR3 loop: CASSLVDRAYNEQFF. For the CDR3, the DNA is TGTGCCAGCAGTTTGGTGGACAGGGCGTACAATGAGCAGTTCTTC.

The CDR3 here is CASSGGTDETATNEKLFF. CDR3 nucleotide sequence: TGTGCCAGCAGTGGGGGCACCGACGAAACTGCAACTAATGAAAAACTGTTTTTT. The chain carries TRBV2 and TRBJ1-4, with D tentatively TRBD1 (5 bases). This CDR3 spans 18 amino acids. Germline-derived CDR1 and CDR2 are SNHLY and FYNNEI. Trimming pared 4 bases from V and 0 bases from J, leaving 18 bases between.

This clone has a single count. This chain uses TRBV6-6 with TRBJ2-7; 8 bases align to TRBD1. This CDR3 region has 14 residues. V was pared by 6 bases and J by 5 bases, with 9 bases of the junction left unmatched. Per the germline V gene, CDR1 is MNHNY and CDR2 is SVGAGI (reference sequence). The CDR3 nucleotides are TGTGCCAGCAGCGGCCAGGGGGCAGGAAACGAGCAGTACTTC. Translating it yields CASSGQGAGNEQYF.

This clone was counted between two and nine times. This chain links TRBV9 with TRBJ1-3; no reliable D call. V was pared by 3 bases and J by 0 bases, with 10 bases between. CDR3 length equals 15 residues. Germline CDR1 is SGDLS and CDR2 is YYNGEE. DNA for the CDR3: TGTGCCAGCAGCGCGGACGGGCTCTCTGGAAACACCATATATTTT. Translating it yields CASSADGLSGNTIYF.

The chain has TRBV18 and TRBJ1-5, with 7 bases aligning to TRBD1. CDR3 length: 15 residues. CDR1 and CDR2 from the germline V gene are KGHSH and LQKENI. The junction had 4 bases not matched to a gene; V was cut back by 3 bases and J by 2 bases. CDR3 sequence: CASSPGQVGNQPQHF. The CDR3 DNA reads as TGTGCCAGCTCACCCGGACAGGTGGGCAATCAGCCCCAGCATTTT.

The chain uses TRBV10-3 and TRBJ2-7; D may be TRBD1 (6 bases). The CDR3 totals 15 residues. Per the germline V gene, CDR1 is ENHRY and CDR2 is SYGVKD. V was clipped by 7 bases and J by 5 bases, with 21 bases between them. The chain's CDR3 is CAITSTMYRDHEQYF. The CDR3 DNA follows: TGTGCCATCACCTCGACCATGTACAGGGACCACGAGCAGTACTTC.

J is TRBJ2-7 and V is TRBV7-8; no clear D. The CDR3 has 11 amino acids. From germline, CDR1 is SGHVS and CDR2 FQNEAQ. Deletions cut 5 bases from V and 4 bases from J, with 6 bases between. The CDR3 DNA sequence: TGTGCCAGCAGCCCTGGGTACGAGCAGTACTTC. This sequence encodes CASSPGYEQYF.

The rearrangement uses TRBV7-9 and TRBJ1-2; the D gene is possibly TRBD1 (5 bases). CDR3 length equals 15 residues. The V end was cut by 2 bases, the J end by 7 bases, with 17 bases between. In germline, CDR1 is SEHNR, CDR2 FQNEAQ (reference sequence). DNA of the CDR3: TGTGCCAGCAGCTTACAGACCGCGGATGGGGGTGGCTACACCTTC. This encodes CASSLQTADGGGYTF.

V gene TRBV18 combines with J gene TRBJ2-5; D not certain. V was cut by 3 bases and J by 2 bases, with 13 bases left in between. Germline values: CDR1 KGHSH, CDR2 LQKENI. The CDR3 runs 15 residues. CDR3 coding DNA: TGTGCCAGCTCACCTCGCCCGGAAAGTCAAGAGACCCAGTACTTC. This encodes CASSPRPESQETQYF.

This chain joins TRBV6-5 and TRBJ2-3; TRBD1 matches at 8 bases. This CDR3 region has 14 residues. In germline, CDR1 is MNHEY, CDR2 SVGAGI. The V gene end was trimmed by 10 bases and the J gene end by 5 bases; junction bases not matched to a gene: 11. CDR3 DNA sequence: TGTGCCATCACGCTGGGCAGGGGGCTAGATACGCAGTATTTT. Translated, it gives CAITLGRGLDTQYF.